The 28 T cell receptor beta chains listed next were all sequenced from one sample in a study of tumor-infiltrating lymphocytes in localized non-small cell lung cancer. Produced via immunoSEQ multiplex PCR; TCRdb's table is partial and in-frame only. The data hold about 12,000 clones, with over 80% observed a single time. Sequencing was performed on lung tumor tissue. The receptors were sampled from a human donor with non-small cell lung cancer.

The chain uses TRBV10-2 and TRBJ1-6; 7 bases align to TRBD1. This CDR3 spans 14 amino acids. J was trimmed by 9 bases and V by 6 bases; bases with no gene match: 8. CDR1 is WSHSY and CDR2 is SAAADI in the germline V gene. CDR3 in DNA: TGCGCCAGCAGAACCGGGACAGAGGCTTCACCCCTCCACTTT. It codes for CASRTGTEASPLHF.

Turning to this clone: In the same sample, other DNA sequences code for this CDR3. The rearrangement links TRBV18 to TRBJ1-1; the D is unclear. Trimming cost V 2 bases and J 1 base, with 8 bases left between them. From germline, CDR1 is KGHSH and CDR2 LQKENI. This CDR3 region has 14 residues. CDR3: CASSPITRNTEAFF. Written as DNA, the CDR3 is TGTGCCAGCTCACCAATAACACGGAACACTGAAGCTTTCTTT. Full variable domain (remainder filled in from reference TRBV18 and TRBJ1-1): NAGVMQNPRHLVRRRGQEARLRCSPMKGHSHVYWYRQLPEEGLKFMVYLQKENIIDESGMPKERFSAEFPKEGPSILRIQQVVRGDSAAYFCASSPITRNTEAFFGQGTRLTVV.

The chain couples TRBV4-2 to TRBJ1-1; TRBD1 is a possible D gene (5 bases). V was clipped by 0 bases and J by 4 bases, with 12 bases between them. Looked up from germline, CDR1 is LGHNA and CDR2 is YNFKEQ. CDR3 length equals 15 residues. This CDR3 is CASSQDVGEGTEAFF. CDR3 coding DNA: TGTGCCAGCAGCCAAGATGTGGGGGAGGGCACTGAAGCTTTCTTT.

The chain is built from TRBV2 and TRBJ1-1, with D hard to call. V was trimmed by 4 bases and J by 5 bases, leaving 11 bases between them. The CDR3 extends over 13 amino acids. CDR1 SNHLY and CDR2 FYNNEI come from the germline V gene. The CDR3 bases are TGTGCCAGCAGTGTGGGTCTAGGGACTGAAGCTTTCTTT. It is translated as CASSVGLGTEAFF.

V is TRBV9 and J is TRBJ2-5; 7 bases map to TRBD2. Per germline, CDR1 SGDLS and CDR2 YYNGEE. The junction had 1 base not matched to a gene; V was cut back by 2 bases and J by 0 bases. The CDR3 runs to 14 residues. CDR3: CASSVTSDQETQYF. The CDR3 bases are TGTGCCAGCAGCGTCACTAGCGACCAAGAGACCCAGTACTTC.

The rearrangement joins TRBV6-1 to TRBJ1-2; D is perhaps TRBD1 (6 bases). CDR3 size: 14 residues. Between the trimmed V and J ends, which lost 3 bases and 4 bases, there was a span of 12 bases. Germline values: CDR1 MNHNS, CDR2 SASEGT. CDR3 coding DNA: TGTGCCAGCAGTGAGGGGGGGGCTGGCTATGGCTACACCTTC. It specifies CASSEGGAGYGYTF.

This clone turned up a few times. CDR3 bases: TGTGCCAGCAGCTATGACAAGGGGAGAACCTACGAGCAGTACTTC. Its protein is CASSYDKGRTYEQYF. The genes are TRBV5-6 and TRBJ2-7; TRBD1 or TRBD2 may be the D gene (5 bases each). V lost 3 bases to trimming and J lost 2 bases, with 15 bases between them. This CDR3 spans 15 amino acids. Germline CDR1 SGHDT, CDR2 YYEEEE.

The chain uses TRBV9 and TRBJ2-3, with a tentative D call TRBD2 (5 bases). Germline lookup yields CDR1 SGDLS and CDR2 YYNGEE. The V end lost 3 bases, the J end lost 5 bases, and 16 bases lay between the germline ends. This CDR3 spans 15 amino acids. CDR3 loop: CASSGGPEGGDTQYF. Here the CDR3 DNA reads TGTGCCAGCAGCGGAGGGCCTGAGGGCGGAGATACGCAGTATTTT.

The V and J genes are TRBV5-6 and TRBJ2-5, with 13 bases aligning to TRBD2. The CDR3 has 16 amino acids. J was trimmed by 7 bases and V by 4 bases; bases with no gene match: 10. Germline V lookup: CDR1 SGHDT, CDR2 YYEEEE. CDR3 sequence reads: CASSPLAGGLETTQYF. In nucleotides, the CDR3 is TGTGCCAGCAGCCCACTAGCGGGGGGGCTGGAGACGACCCAGTACTTC.

The genes are TRBV14 and TRBJ2-2; no clear D gene. V lost 11 bases and J 3 bases, leaving 16 bases between the germline ends. Germline-derived CDR1 and CDR2 are SGHDN and FVKESK. The CDR3 is made up of 14 amino acids. This chain's CDR3 is CASQVGSYTGELFF. The CDR3 bases are TGTGCCTCCCAAGTGGGGTCTTACACCGGGGAGCTGTTTTTT. Looking up the rest from reference TRBV14 and TRBJ2-2 gives the full variable domain: EAGVTQFPSHSVIEKGQTVTLRCDPISGHDNLYWYRRVMGKEIKFLLHFVKESKQDESGMPNNRFLAERTGGTYSTLKVQPAELEDSGVYFCASQVGSYTGELFFGEGSRLTVL.

The count of this clone is one. The CDR3 sequence: CASSLDPGQNTEAFF. The CDR3 DNA reads as TGCGCCAGCAGCCTTGATCCGGGACAGAACACTGAAGCTTTCTTT. The chain links TRBV4-3 to TRBJ1-1; tentative D call: TRBD1 (6 bases). The CDR3 has 15 residues. The ends were cut back, 4 bases at V and 1 base at J, with 13 bases in the middle. Germline V lookup: CDR1 LGHNA, CDR2 YSLEER.

This chain connects TRBV7-2 to TRBJ1-3; D uncertain. The CDR3 length is 14 residues. The V end lost 0 bases, the J end lost 9 bases, and 12 bases lay between the germline ends. The germline V gene encodes CDR1 SGHTA and CDR2 FQGNSA. The CDR3 sequence: CASSLAPRRPTIYF. The CDR3 DNA follows: TGTGCCAGCAGCTTAGCACCCCGGAGACCCACCATATATTTT. The whole variable domain, remainder taken from reference TRBV7-2 and TRBJ1-3, is GAGVSQSPSNKVTEKGKDVELRCDPISGHTALYWYRQSLGQGLEFLIYFQGNSAPDKSGLPSDRFSAERTGGSVSTLTIQRTQQEDSAVYLCASSLAPRRPTIYFGEGSWLTVV.

The sample holds a few counts of this clone. The J gene is TRBJ2-5, the V gene TRBV7-8, with TRBD1 matching 11 bases. The germline V gene has CDR1 SGHVS and CDR2 FQNEAQ. This CDR3 has 16 residues. V lost 5 bases to trimming and J lost 4 bases; unmatched junction nucleotides: 9. CDR3 sequence reads: CASSPTAGTGGETQYF. The CDR3 DNA reads TGTGCCAGCAGCCCCACTGCTGGGACAGGGGGAGAGACCCAGTACTTC.

The chain employs TRBV10-3 and TRBJ2-7, with TRBD2 matching 7 bases. J lost 3 bases, V lost 3 bases, and 2 bases had no gene match. Germline-derived CDR1 and CDR2 are ENHRY and SYGVKD. The CDR3 is made up of 13 amino acids. Here the CDR3 reads CAISEAGYYEQYF. CDR3 nucleotides: TGTGCCATCAGTGAAGCGGGGTACTACGAGCAGTACTTC.

This clone was seen a handful of times. The rearrangement links TRBV7-8 to TRBJ1-1; D unclear. CDR3 size: 11 residues. Deletions cut 4 bases from V and 4 bases from J, with 4 bases between. Germline V lookup: CDR1 SGHVS, CDR2 FQNEAQ. CDR3 in amino acids: CASSWGTEAFF. CDR3 DNA sequence: TGTGCCAGCAGCTGGGGCACTGAAGCTTTCTTT.

V and J are TRBV14 and TRBJ1-2; maybe TRBD1 (6 bases). The CDR3 covers 17 residues. Germline-derived CDR1 and CDR2 are SGHDN and FVKESK. The V gene lost 6 bases and the J gene lost 4 bases, with 24 bases spanning the gap. Here the CDR3 reads CASRPTASTGRLYGYTF. In nucleotides, the CDR3 is TGTGCCAGCAGGCCCACCGCCTCGACAGGTCGCCTCTATGGCTACACCTTC.

The table lists this clone with a few counts. CDR3 nucleotide sequence: TGTGCCAGCAGCCAAGCTCTGACAGGGCCCTCCTACAATGAGCAGTTCTTC. Its protein is CASSQALTGPSYNEQFF. The V gene is TRBV4-2, the J gene TRBJ2-1, with 7 bases matching TRBD1. Germline trimming cut 1 base from V and 0 bases from J; bases unmatched to any gene: 6. CDR3 size: 17 residues. In germline, CDR1 is LGHNA, CDR2 YNFKEQ.

V and J are TRBV15 and TRBJ2-7; D could derive from TRBD1 or TRBD2 (5 bases each). This CDR3 is built from 14 residues. V was cut by 5 bases and J by 4 bases, with 15 bases left in between. The V gene's germline CDR1 is LNHNV and CDR2 YYDKDF (reference sequence). CDR3 sequence reads: CATSPGPLRYEQYF. The CDR3 DNA reads TGTGCCACCAGCCCGGGGCCCCTTAGGTACGAGCAGTACTTC.

This chain uses TRBV7-2 with TRBJ2-7; D not resolved. From germline, CDR1 is SGHTA and CDR2 FQGNSA. V lost 4 bases to trimming and J lost 4 bases, with 5 bases between them. CDR3 size: 11 residues. DNA for the CDR3: TGTGCCAGCAGCTATCGGTACGAGCAGTACTTC. It is translated as CASSYRYEQYF.

This sequence joins TRBV7-2 and TRBJ1-5, with 9 bases matching TRBD1. This CDR3 has 14 amino acids. With 5 bases clipped from V and 2 bases from J, the junction kept 1 base outside the gene matches. Germline values: CDR1 SGHTA, CDR2 FQGNSA. CDR3 in amino acids: CASSRTGGNQPQHF. DNA of the CDR3: TGTGCCAGCAGCCGGACAGGGGGCAATCAGCCCCAGCATTTT.

V usage is TRBV7-6 and J usage is TRBJ2-3; TRBD2 matches 8 bases. Per the germline V gene, CDR1 is SGHVS and CDR2 is FNYEAQ. Germline trimming cut 2 bases from V and 8 bases from J; bases unmatched to any gene: 0. The CDR3 runs to 12 residues. The CDR3 DNA reads TGTGCCAGCAGCTTAACTAGCGGTACGCAGTATTTT. Protein product: CASSLTSGTQYF.

As regards this clone: This may stem from a read error, because a much larger clone lies one nucleotide away. The DNA for the CDR3 is TGTGCCAGCAGTTCGAACACTGAAGCTTTCTTT. Translating it yields CASSSNTEAFF. The chain is built from TRBV6-5 and TRBJ1-1; no reliable D call. Trimming cost V 4 bases and J 1 base, with 1 base left between them. This CDR3 comprises 11 residues. Germline V gives CDR1 MNHEY, CDR2 SVGAGI.

This clone appeared a few times. The chain uses TRBV2 and TRBJ2-1; D is undetermined. V lost 6 bases and J 0 bases, leaving 9 bases between the germline ends. Germline V gives CDR1 SNHLY, CDR2 FYNNEI. CDR3 length: 14 residues. CDR3 in DNA: TGTGCCAGCAGGGCCCAATACTCCTACAATGAGCAGTTCTTC. Translating gives CASRAQYSYNEQFF. Full variable domain (remainder filled in from reference TRBV2 and TRBJ2-1): EPEVTQTPSHQVTQMGQEVILRCVPISNHLYFYWYRQILGQKVEFLVSFYNNEISEKSEIFDDQFSVERPDGSNFTLKIRSTKLEDSAMYFCASRAQYSYNEQFFGPGTRLTVL.

The chain recombines TRBV5-1 with TRBJ2-7; TRBD2 is a possible D gene (5 bases). The CDR3 contains 14 residues. The V end was cut by 4 bases, the J end by 0 bases, with 11 bases between. CDR1 is SGHRS, CDR2 YFSETQ, per germline. The CDR3 region is CASSPLGSSYEQYF. As DNA, the CDR3 is TGCGCCAGCAGCCCCCTTGGGAGCTCCTACGAGCAGTACTTC.

The gene calls are TRBV29-1 and TRBJ1-2, with no clear D. Looked up from germline, CDR1 is SQVTM and CDR2 is ANQGSEA. The CDR3 is made up of 12 amino acids. The V end lost 4 bases, the J end lost 3 bases, and 9 bases lay between the germline ends. The CDR3 sequence is CSVGRQDYGYTF. DNA for the CDR3: TGCAGCGTTGGGCGCCAGGACTATGGCTACACCTTC. The whole variable domain, filled in from reference TRBV29-1 and TRBJ1-2, reads SAVISQKPSRDICQRGTSLTIQCQVDSQVTMMFWYRQQPGQSLTLIATANQGSEATYESGFVIDKFPISRPNLTFSTLTVSNMSPEDSSIYLCSVGRQDYGYTFGSGTRLTVV.

The rearrangement uses TRBV6-6 and TRBJ1-5; a possible D gene is TRBD1 (5 bases). Germline lookup yields CDR1 MNHNY and CDR2 SVGAGI (reference sequence). Trimming took 8 bases from V and 3 from J, leaving 11 bases between them. CDR3 length: 13 residues. CDR3 nucleotide sequence: TGTGCCAGCGGAAAGGGGATCAATCAGCCCCAGCATTTT. Its translation is CASGKGINQPQHF.

This chain links TRBV29-1 with TRBJ1-4; 9 bases fit TRBD1. Germline V gene data show CDR1 as SQVTM and CDR2 as ANQGSEA. V trimming: 7 bases; J trimming: 8 bases; junction bases outside the gene matches: 5. The CDR3 is made up of 12 amino acids. The CDR3 coding sequence is TGCAGCGCCGGGACAGGGAGAGAAAAACTGTTTTTT. Protein: CSAGTGREKLFF.

This chain uses TRBV6-1 with TRBJ2-3; TRBD2 aligns across 11 bases. The CDR3 contains 15 residues. Germline assignment: CDR1 MNHNS and CDR2 SASEGT. Unmatched junction bases numbered 2, after V lost 2 bases and J lost 4 bases. Here the CDR3 DNA reads TGTGCCAGCAGTGAATTAGCGGGGGGGCCAGATACGCAGTATTTT. This encodes CASSELAGGPDTQYF.